This TCR beta chain was identified during a study of blood T cell repertoires in COVID-19. In the study overall: Sample material is recorded as cDNA or gDNA derived from T cells, B-cell-depleted T cells, or PBMCs.

The CDR3 length is 13 residues. CDR1 and CDR2 from the germline V gene are LGHDT and YNNKEL (reference sequence). Deletions cut 3 bases from V and 2 bases from J, with 7 bases between. Enrolled during active infection, Seattle patients were then followed longitudinally. Sequencing was performed with immunoSEQ multiplex PCR; in TCRdb, only in-frame clones are kept and a portion is missing. The sample contains around 160,000 clones, roughly 93% of which appear only once. The chain is built from TRBV3-1 (or the pseudogene TRBV3-2) and TRBJ1-1; D is unresolved. The origin of this receptor is a woman aged 55-75 years with COVID-19, enrolled during active disease. Sequencing was done on a sample of peripheral blood. The CDR3 DNA sequence: TGTGCCAGCAGCCACGCGCAAAACACTGAAGCTTTCTTT. Protein product: CASSHAQNTEAFF.